The 16 T cell receptor beta chains given below trace back to one sample, sequenced in a study of shared clonotypes between healthy human individuals. Terminally differentiated effector memory CD45RA+ cells were left out of the naive CD8 fraction, which was CD45RO-negative and positively selected for CCR7. Clones were sequenced by immunoSEQ multiplex PCR, and TCRdb holds only the in-frame ones, with some missing. The sample has about 580,000 clones, 95% to 98% seen once. Sequenced material: naive CD8+ T cells sorted from blood. The receptors come from a young man in good health.

The V gene is TRBV9, the J gene TRBJ1-2; TRBD1 agrees at 9 bases. J lost 0 bases, V lost 2 bases, and 2 bases had no gene match. This CDR3 spans 15 amino acids. Germline V gives CDR1 SGDLS, CDR2 YYNGEE. In DNA form, the CDR3 reads TGTGCCAGCAGCGTTGGGACAGGGACTAACTATGGCTACACCTTC. Amino acid sequence: CASSVGTGTNYGYTF.

The rearrangement links TRBV27 to TRBJ1-1, with D hard to call. V dropped 2 bases and J dropped 6 bases, with 4 bases sitting between them. Germline CDR1 is MNHEY and CDR2 is SMNVEV (reference sequence). There are 11 residues in the CDR3. The CDR3 loop is CASSLGPEAFF. The CDR3 nucleotides read TGTGCCAGCAGTTTAGGTCCTGAAGCTTTCTTT.

The gene calls are TRBV29-1 and TRBJ2-5; weak D call: TRBD2 (5 bases). CDR1 is SQVTM and CDR2 is ANQGSEA in the germline V gene. CDR3 length equals 15 residues. Trimming removed 1 base from V and 4 bases from J, with 16 bases in between. The CDR3 sequence is CSVEVGQEERETQYF. CDR3 bases: TGCAGCGTTGAAGTCGGCCAGGAGGAACGAGAGACCCAGTACTTC.

This sequence joins TRBV5-4 and TRBJ1-3, with TRBD1 matching 8 bases. V dropped 2 bases and J dropped 0; count of bases not matched to a gene: 7. In germline, CDR1 is SGHNT, CDR2 YYREEE (reference sequence). This CDR3 comprises 17 residues. The CDR3 sequence: CASSFDRGHFSGNTIYF. CDR3 DNA: TGTGCCAGCAGCTTCGACAGGGGCCACTTCTCTGGAAACACCATATATTTT.

The chain has TRBV28 and TRBJ2-3, with TRBD1 matching 8 bases. The junction had 7 bases not matched to a gene; V was cut back by 6 bases and J by 2 bases. Germline CDR1 is MDHEN and CDR2 is SYDVKM. This CDR3 spans 15 amino acids. CDR3 region: CASSPDRVDTDTQYF. The CDR3, as DNA: TGTGCCAGCAGCCCGGACAGGGTGGACACAGATACGCAGTATTTT.

The gene calls are TRBV27 and TRBJ2-1; the D call may be TRBD1 or TRBD2 (5 bases each). The CDR3 sequence is 12 residues long. Trimming cost V 4 bases and J 10 bases, with 11 bases left between them. CDR1 and CDR2 (germline): MNHEY, SMNVEV (reference sequence). This CDR3 is CASSYSGSEQFF. DNA for the CDR3: TGTGCCAGCAGTTACTCAGGGAGCGAGCAGTTCTTC.

J is TRBJ2-7 and V is TRBV6-1; unclear D gene. Germline lookup yields CDR1 MNHNS and CDR2 SASEGT. The CDR3 extends over 11 amino acids. The germline V and J ends were trimmed by 7 bases and 6 bases, with 10 bases remaining between them. In DNA, the CDR3 is TGTGCCAGCAACCAAGGGCCCGAGCAGTACTTC. The encoded protein is CASNQGPEQYF.

This chain uses TRBV6-1 with TRBJ2-2; D remains unclear. The CDR3 spans 13 residues. Between the trimmed V and J ends, which lost 1 base and 10 bases, there was a span of 10 bases. The germline gives CDR1 MNHNS, CDR2 SASEGT. DNA of the CDR3: TGTGCCAGCAGTGAAGAATGGATCGCGGAGCTGTTTTTT. This translates into CASSEEWIAELFF.

The genes are TRBV4-3 and TRBJ2-7; TRBD2 agrees at 9 bases. Trimming at V came to 2 bases and at J to 3 bases, leaving 5 bases not matched to a gene. Germline V lookup: CDR1 LGHNA, CDR2 YSLEER. This CDR3 has 15 residues. The CDR3 DNA reads TGCGCCAGCAGCCAATTCACTAGCGGGTTCTACGAGCAGTACTTC. Translation: CASSQFTSGFYEQYF.

This clone showed up just once. The chain combines TRBV5-1 with TRBJ2-7; no reliable D call. Trimming shortened V by 4 bases and J by 3 bases, and 2 bases separated the two germline ends. In germline, CDR1 is SGHRS, CDR2 YFSETQ. This CDR3 has 10 amino acids. The CDR3 sequence: CASSHYEQYF. CDR3 DNA: TGCGCCAGCAGCCACTACGAGCAGTACTTC.

This clone appeared a single time. This sequence joins TRBV7-3 and TRBJ2-1; 15 bases are shared with TRBD2. V shed 5 bases and J 5 bases; nucleotides not matched to a gene: 4. The germline V gene encodes CDR1 SGHTA and CDR2 FQGTGA. The CDR3 spans 16 residues. Here the CDR3 DNA reads TGTGCCAGCAGCACGGGACTAGCGGGAGGAGACAATGAGCAGTTCTTC. As protein: CASSTGLAGGDNEQFF.

This sequence joins TRBV11-2 and TRBJ2-7, with a possible D match to TRBD2 (5 bases). The CDR3 is 14 amino acids. Germline V gene lookup returns CDR1 SGHAT and CDR2 FQNNGV. Deletions cut 5 bases from V and 2 bases from J, with 13 bases between. For the CDR3, the DNA is TGTGCCAGCAGCCCCCCCGGAGGAACCTACGAGCAGTACTTC. Amino acid sequence: CASSPPGGTYEQYF.

This chain connects TRBV30 to TRBJ1-4; D is perhaps TRBD1 (5 bases). The germline gives CDR1 GTSNPN, CDR2 SVGIG (reference sequence). The CDR3 extends over 14 amino acids. V dropped 3 bases and J dropped 8 bases, with 16 bases sitting between them. CDR3 nucleotide sequence: TGTGCCTGGAGAACGTACAGGCCGGGAGAAAAACTGTTTTTT. It encodes CAWRTYRPGEKLFF.

This rearrangement joins TRBV7-9 to TRBJ1-5; D gene uncertain. Deletions cut 4 bases from V and 0 bases from J, with 4 bases between. The CDR3 extends over 13 amino acids. CDR1 and CDR2 from the germline V gene are SEHNR and FQNEAQ (reference sequence). CDR3 DNA sequence: TGTGCCAGCAGCTCTTCTAGCAATCAGCCCCAGCATTTT. Protein: CASSSSSNQPQHF.

The genes are TRBV9 and TRBJ1-1, with a weak D call TRBD1 (6 bases). Germline V CDR1 and CDR2: SGDLS, YYNGEE. The CDR3 extends over 15 amino acids. The V end was cut by 0 bases, the J end by 5 bases, with 14 bases between. The CDR3: CASSVALTGKTEAFF. The CDR3 region has the DNA TGTGCCAGCAGCGTAGCCCTCACAGGGAAGACTGAAGCTTTCTTT.

The genes are TRBV5-4 and TRBJ2-1, with D tentatively TRBD2 (7 bases). The germline V gene has CDR1 SGHNT and CDR2 YYREEE (reference sequence). Trimming removed 2 bases at V and 4 bases at J, with 28 bases between. The CDR3 spans 20 residues. The CDR3 DNA follows: TGTGCCAGCAGCTTTAAAGTGGAGGTGTTTGGGGGGGCTTCGTACAATGAGCAGTTCTTC. Translation: CASSFKVEVFGGASYNEQFF.